This T cell receptor beta chain was observed in a study of PD-1 blockade in classical Hodgkin lymphoma. Across the study: The nivolumab dose that patients received was 3 mg/kg, given intravenously every 2 weeks. Points from the study as a whole: What drove the repertoire differences, possibly disease activity or prior therapy, has not been defined.

Germline loops: CDR1 SEHNR, CDR2 FQNEAQ (reference sequence). The CDR3 extends over 15 amino acids. V lost 4 bases to trimming and J lost 4 bases; unmatched junction nucleotides: 5. Every one of the patients relapsed after autologous stem cell transplantation (brentuximab vedotin exposure was variable). Sequenced by immunoSEQ multiplex PCR; TCRdb stores in-frame clones only, minus some. The table records under 65,000 clones, 80% to 90% of them present only once. About this clone itself: The antigen remains unidentified.

The chain carries TRBV7-9 and TRBJ2-1; 9 bases fit TRBD1. The sample here was peripheral blood mononuclear cells (PBMCs), taken at baseline. This receptor was taken from a human donor with classical Hodgkin lymphoma. CDR3 nucleotide sequence: TGTGCCAGCAGCTGGACCGGGACAGGGTACAATGAGCAGTTCTTC. This codes for CASSWTGTGYNEQFF. Drawing the rest from reference TRBV7-9 and TRBJ2-1, the complete variable domain is DTGVSQNPRHKITKRGQNVTFRCDPISEHNRLYWYRQTLGQGPEFLTYFQNEAQLEKSRLLSDRFSAERPKGSFSTLEIQRTEQGDSAMYLCASSWTGTGYNEQFFGPGTRLTVL.